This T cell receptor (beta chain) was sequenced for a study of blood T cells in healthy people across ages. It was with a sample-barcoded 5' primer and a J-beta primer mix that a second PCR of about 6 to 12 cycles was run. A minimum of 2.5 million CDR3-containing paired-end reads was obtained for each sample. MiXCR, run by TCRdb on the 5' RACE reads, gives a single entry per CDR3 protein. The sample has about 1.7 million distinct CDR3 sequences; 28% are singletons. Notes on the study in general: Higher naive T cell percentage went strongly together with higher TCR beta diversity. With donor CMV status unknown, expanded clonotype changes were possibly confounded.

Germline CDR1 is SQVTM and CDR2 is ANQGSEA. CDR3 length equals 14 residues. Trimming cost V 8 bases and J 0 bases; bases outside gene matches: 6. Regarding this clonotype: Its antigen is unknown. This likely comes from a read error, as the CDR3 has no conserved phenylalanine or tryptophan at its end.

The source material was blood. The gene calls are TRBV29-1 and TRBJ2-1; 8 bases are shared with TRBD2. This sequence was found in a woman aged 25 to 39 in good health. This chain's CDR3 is CSILAGPSYNEQFV. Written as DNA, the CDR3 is TGCAGCATCTTAGCGGGGCCCTCCTACAATGAGCAGTTCGTC.